This T cell receptor beta chain originates from a study of cytomegalovirus exposure and HLA in healthy donors. Study conclusions and caveats: A later analysis found first-cohort TCR clusters tended to co-occur in the 130 or so validation repertoires. In vitro checks showed that three CMV-associated chains really do target CMV antigens. According to the study, about 180 TCR beta chains were cytomegalovirus-associated.

Clones were sequenced by immunoSEQ multiplex PCR, and TCRdb holds only the in-frame ones, with some missing. The sample carries over 50,000 clones, 90% to 97% recorded once. As regards this clone: The antigen remains undetermined.

Specimen: PBMCs. The sequence was obtained from a woman between 18 and 29 years old in good health and CMV-seronegative.

CDR3 DNA: TGTGCCAGCCACGGCAGACAGAAATCCTACAATGAGCAGTTCTTC. This sequence encodes CASHGRQKSYNEQFF. V gene TRBV28 combines with J gene TRBJ2-1; TRBD1 might be the D (5 bases). This CDR3 is built from 15 residues. V was trimmed by 8 bases and J by 1 base, leaving 15 bases between them. Germline-derived CDR1 and CDR2 are MDHEN and SYDVKM.